This T cell receptor (beta chain) emerged from a study of beta chain features in type 1 diabetes. Overall study findings and caveats: In all four CD4+ subsets, TCRB CDR3 length was significantly, moderately reduced in type 1 diabetes.

Between the trimmed V and J ends, which lost 0 bases and 2 bases, there was a span of 14 bases. This CDR3 is built from 17 residues. CDR1 LGHNA and CDR2 YNFKEQ come from the germline V gene. Details on this clone: Antigen: not known.

TCRB transcripts that were expressed got sequenced, as all of the isolated RNA had been reverse transcribed. The assay was immunoSEQ multiplex PCR, and TCRdb's table has in-frame clones only and misses some. Of hundreds of thousands of clones in the sample, roughly 13% were seen once. The gene calls are TRBV4-2 and TRBJ2-1, with D unresolved. This clonotype was sampled from a man aged 18 to 29 with type 1 diabetes. Specimen: naive CD4+ T cells from blood. The CDR3 loop reads CASSQDGMATPYNEQFF. Written as DNA, the CDR3 is TGTGCCAGCAGCCAAGATGGGATGGCTACCCCCTACAATGAGCAGTTCTTC.